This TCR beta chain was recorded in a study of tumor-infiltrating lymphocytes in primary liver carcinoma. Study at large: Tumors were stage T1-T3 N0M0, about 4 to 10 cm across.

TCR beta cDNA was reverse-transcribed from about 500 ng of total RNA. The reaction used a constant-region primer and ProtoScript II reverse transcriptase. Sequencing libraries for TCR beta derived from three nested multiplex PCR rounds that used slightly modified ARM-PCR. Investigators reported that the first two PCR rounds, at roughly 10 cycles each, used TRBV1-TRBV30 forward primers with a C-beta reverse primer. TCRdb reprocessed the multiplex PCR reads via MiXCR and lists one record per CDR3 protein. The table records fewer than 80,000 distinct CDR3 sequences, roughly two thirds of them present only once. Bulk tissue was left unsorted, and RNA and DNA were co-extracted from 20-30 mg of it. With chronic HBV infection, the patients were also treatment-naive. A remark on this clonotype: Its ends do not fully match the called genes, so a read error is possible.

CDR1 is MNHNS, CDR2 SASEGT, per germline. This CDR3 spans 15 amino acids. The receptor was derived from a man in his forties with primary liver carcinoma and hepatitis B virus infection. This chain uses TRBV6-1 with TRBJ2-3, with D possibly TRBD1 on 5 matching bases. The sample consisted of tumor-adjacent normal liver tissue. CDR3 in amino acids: CTSRVRGHATDTQYF. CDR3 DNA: TGTACCAGCAGAGTTAGGGGCCACGCTACAGATACGCAGTATTTT.